These 14 T cell receptor beta chains were sequenced from one sample in a study of cytomegalovirus exposure and HLA in healthy donors. Assay used: immunoSEQ multiplex PCR; TCRdb lists only in-frame clones, some missing. The profile shows hundreds of thousands of clones, 87% of them singletons. Specimen: PBMCs. These receptors came from a woman between 18 and 29 years old in good health and CMV-seropositive.

The gene calls are TRBV6-5 and TRBJ2-5; perhaps TRBD2 as D (6 bases). This CDR3 region has 16 residues. The V end was cut by 4 bases, the J end by 0 bases, with 15 bases between. Germline-derived CDR1 and CDR2 are MNHEY and SVGAGI. The CDR3 protein is CASSLGDSRYQETQYF. For the CDR3, the DNA is TGTGCCAGCAGTTTAGGGGACTCCAGGTACCAAGAGACCCAGTACTTC.

With regard to this clone: One end of the junction fails to match germline, which may point to a read error. The V and J genes are TRBV7-9 and TRBJ2-1; D is undetermined. The CDR3 length is 13 residues. The V gene's germline CDR1 is SEHNR and CDR2 FQNEAQ (reference sequence). The CDR3 DNA reads as TGTGCCAGCAGCTTAGACTCCGACAATGAGCAGTTCTTC. Encoded protein: CASSLDSDNEQFF. The full variable domain, completed using reference TRBV7-9 and TRBJ2-1, is DTGVSQNPRHKITKRGQNVTFRCDPISEHNRLYWYRQTLGQGPEFLTYFQNEAQLEKSRLLSDRFSAERPKGSFSTLEIQRTEQGDSAMYLCASSLDSDNEQFFGPGTRLTVL.

This clone was detected only a few times. The DNA for the CDR3 is TGCGCCAGCAGCCAAGTACAAGCGGAGCTCTACGAGCAGTACTTC. Protein product: CASSQVQAELYEQYF. This chain links TRBV4-1 with TRBJ2-7, with a possible D match to TRBD2 (5 bases). Germline CDR1 and CDR2: MGHRA and YSYEKL. The CDR3 contains 15 residues. V was cut by 1 base and J by 3 bases, with 13 bases left in between.

The V call is TRBV28, the J call TRBJ2-7, with D perhaps matching TRBD1 (5 bases). Per germline, CDR1 MDHEN and CDR2 SYDVKM. The length of the CDR3 is 14 residues. V was trimmed by 6 bases and J by 0 bases, leaving 12 bases between them. CDR3: CASRDIPPSYEQYF. CDR3 DNA: TGTGCCAGCAGGGACATACCGCCCTCCTACGAGCAGTACTTC.

This chain joins TRBV4-1 and TRBJ2-7; 7 bases match TRBD2. Unmatched junction bases numbered 10, after V lost 5 bases and J lost 0 bases. In germline, CDR1 is MGHRA, CDR2 YSYEKL. The CDR3 spans 16 residues. CDR3 coding DNA: TGCGCCAGCAGCGGCCGTAGGGCTAGCGGCTCCTACGAGCAGTACTTC. Its translation: CASSGRRASGSYEQYF.

This clone occurred a few times. This chain links TRBV27 with TRBJ1-1, with 7 nucleotides matching TRBD1. The germline V gene has CDR1 MNHEY and CDR2 SMNVEV (reference sequence). The CDR3 has 14 amino acids. V was clipped by 3 bases and J by 6 bases; unmatched bases: 7. The CDR3 nucleotides are TGTGCCAGCAGTTTCCGGGACAGATCATCTGAAGCTTTCTTT. Encoded protein: CASSFRDRSSEAFF.

This clone was observed a single time. V usage is TRBV5-5 and J usage is TRBJ1-1; D might be TRBD1 (5 bases). The CDR3 has 13 residues. Germline-derived CDR1 and CDR2 are SGHKS and YYEKEE (reference sequence). The V end was cut by 7 bases, the J end by 3 bases, with 13 bases between. This chain's CDR3 is CASLRQPHTEAFF. In nucleotides, the CDR3 is TGTGCCAGCTTACGACAGCCCCACACTGAAGCTTTCTTT.

V and J are TRBV7-3 and TRBJ2-1, with TRBD2 matching over 9 bases. The CDR3 is 15 residues long. Germline CDR1 SGHTA, CDR2 FQGTGA. With 1 base clipped from V and 8 bases from J, the junction kept 6 bases outside the gene matches. The CDR3 spells CASSLKAGGRDEQFF. DNA of the CDR3: TGTGCCAGCAGCTTAAAAGCGGGAGGAAGGGATGAGCAGTTCTTC.

CDR3 coding DNA: TGCGCCAGCAGCTTGGAGGCAGGGGTCAATGAAAAACTGTTTTTT. Amino acid sequence: CASSLEAGVNEKLFF. V is TRBV5-1 and J is TRBJ1-4, with D possibly matching TRBD1 (6 bases). Germline assignment: CDR1 SGHRS and CDR2 YFSETQ. The length of the CDR3 is 15 residues. Trimming shortened V by 0 bases and J by 5 bases, and 11 bases separated the two germline ends.

This rearrangement joins TRBV4-1 to TRBJ1-1; D unclear. Germline V gene data show CDR1 as MGHRA and CDR2 as YSYEKL. There are 12 residues in the CDR3. V lost 0 bases and J lost 6, with 5 bases in between. The CDR3 protein is CASSQESAEAFF. The CDR3, as DNA: TGCGCCAGCAGCCAAGAATCCGCTGAAGCTTTCTTT.

As to this clone: This sample includes further DNA sequences coding for the same CDR3. The gene calls are TRBV11-3 and TRBJ1-1; D is uncertain. Trimming pared 2 bases from V and 7 bases from J, leaving 8 bases between. The CDR3 totals 12 residues. CDR1 is SGHNT, CDR2 YENEEA, per germline. CDR3 DNA sequence: TGTGCCAGCAGCTTACGGGGAGGTGAAGCTTTCTTT. Translation gives CASSLRGGEAFF.

The rearrangement joins TRBV14 to TRBJ2-1; TRBD2 matches at 9 bases. Looked up from germline, CDR1 is SGHDN and CDR2 is FVKESK. The length of the CDR3 is 17 residues. Germline trimming cut 2 bases from V and 3 bases from J; bases unmatched to any gene: 8. Written as DNA, the CDR3 is TGTGCCAGCAGCCAACCTCTAGCGGGGCCGTTCTACAATGAGCAGTTCTTC. Translation: CASSQPLAGPFYNEQFF.

The V call is TRBV2, the J call TRBJ2-3; a possible D gene is TRBD2 (6 bases). There are 15 residues in the CDR3. Germline CDR1 reads SNHLY; CDR2 reads FYNNEI. V lost 8 bases and J lost 3, with 18 bases in between. CDR3 DNA sequence: TGTGCCAGCGCAAAAGAGGAGGGAGTGACAGATACGCAGTATTTT. Its protein product is CASAKEEGVTDTQYF. Full variable domain (missing parts from reference TRBV2 and TRBJ2-3): EPEVTQTPSHQVTQMGQEVILRCVPISNHLYFYWYRQILGQKVEFLVSFYNNEISEKSEIFDDQFSVERPDGSNFTLKIRSTKLEDSAMYFCASAKEEGVTDTQYFGPGTRLTVL.

The chain employs TRBV19 and TRBJ2-1; D possibly corresponds to TRBD1 (6 bases). The length of the CDR3 is 14 residues. Germline-derived CDR1 and CDR2 are LNHDA and SQIVND (reference sequence). V shed 5 bases and J shed 9 bases, with 17 bases lying between them. The CDR3 region is CASSQPGQPREQFF. CDR3 nucleotides: TGTGCCAGTAGTCAACCCGGACAGCCCCGTGAGCAGTTCTTC.